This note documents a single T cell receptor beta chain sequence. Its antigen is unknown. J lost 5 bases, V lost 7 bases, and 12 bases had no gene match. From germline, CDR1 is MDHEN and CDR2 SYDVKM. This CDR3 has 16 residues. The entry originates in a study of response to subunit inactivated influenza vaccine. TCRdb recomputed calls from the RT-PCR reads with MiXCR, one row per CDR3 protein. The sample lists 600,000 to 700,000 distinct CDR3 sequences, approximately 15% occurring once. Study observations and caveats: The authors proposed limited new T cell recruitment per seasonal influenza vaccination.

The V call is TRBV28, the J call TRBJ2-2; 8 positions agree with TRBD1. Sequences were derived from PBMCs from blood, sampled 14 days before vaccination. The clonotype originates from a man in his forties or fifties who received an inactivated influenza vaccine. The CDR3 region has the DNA TGTGCCAGCAACCAGCCCGGGACAGGAGGGACCGGGGAGCTGTTTTTT. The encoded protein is CASNQPGTGGTGELFF.